These 3 T cell receptor beta chains were all obtained from the same sample, sequenced in a study of Graves' ophthalmopathy and Graves' hyperthyroidism. From RNA, the CDR3 regions of TCR beta chains were amplified and sequenced. HTBI primers were employed in first-round RT-PCR, then a second-round multiplex PCR followed. One entry per CDR3 protein, called by TCRdb with MiXCR from the multiplex PCR reads. Here the sample spans approximately 640,000 distinct CDR3 sequences, over 40% being singletons. The sample comprised peripheral blood. All receptors come from an adult man with Graves' ophthalmopathy.

Concerning this clonotype itself: Germline and junction disagree at one end, which may indicate a read error. V gene TRBV7-9 combines with J gene TRBJ2-5; a weak D match, TRBD1 (6 bases). The CDR3 extends over 16 amino acids. Germline V CDR1 and CDR2: SEHNR, FQNEAQ (reference sequence). DNA for the CDR3: TGTGCCAGCAGCGTAGCCCCCCCAGGGGTGGAAGAGACCCAGTACTTC. It encodes CASSVAPPGVEETQYF.

V gene TRBV6-5 combines with J gene TRBJ1-3, with a possible D match to TRBD1 (5 bases). CDR1 is MNHEY and CDR2 is SVGAGI in the germline V gene. Deletions cut 6 bases from V and 0 bases from J, with 12 bases between. This CDR3 is built from 15 residues. CDR3 coding DNA: TGTGCCAGCAGACGGGACGTGAGCTCTGGAAACACCATATATTTT. It specifies CASRRDVSSGNTIYF.

This clonotype was counted many times. The V and J genes are TRBV29-1 and TRBJ1-2; 7 bases line up with TRBD1. Germline loops: CDR1 SQVTM, CDR2 ANQGSEA. V was clipped by 6 bases and J by 4 bases; unmatched bases: 8. The CDR3 has 13 amino acids. The CDR3 protein is CSVFATGLYGYTF. The CDR3 coding sequence is TGCAGCGTATTCGCGACAGGGCTCTATGGCTACACCTTC.